A single sample is the source of the 18 T cell receptor beta chains below, sequenced in a study of blood T cell repertoires in COVID-19. Repertoires were generated with immunoSEQ multiplex PCR, while TCRdb's copy carries only in-frame clones and drops some. The sample carries 300,000 to 500,000 clones, roughly 90% recorded once. The sequencing input was PBMCs or T cells enriched from blood (not recorded which). Every receptor here comes from a woman aged 25 to 39 with acute COVID-19.

CDR3 DNA: TGTGCCAGCAGCCTACTGGGGGGATACGAGCAGTACTTC. Translated: CASSLLGGYEQYF. The rearrangement joins TRBV6-5 to TRBJ2-7; perhaps TRBD2 as D (6 bases). Germline lookup yields CDR1 MNHEY and CDR2 SVGAGI. Trimming removed 6 bases from V and 4 bases from J, with 13 bases in between. The CDR3 runs 13 residues.

This chain joins TRBV7-8 and TRBJ1-5; 9 bases are a match to TRBD1. The CDR3 consists of 17 residues. V trimming: 1 base; J trimming: 7 bases; junction bases outside the gene matches: 11. CDR1 and CDR2 from the germline V gene are SGHVS and FQNEAQ. The CDR3 sequence is CASSLDTNRGRGQPQHF. The CDR3 coding sequence is TGTGCCAGCAGCTTAGATACTAACAGGGGGCGCGGGCAGCCCCAGCATTTT.

The chain has TRBV5-8 and TRBJ2-7; D not certain. The CDR3 sequence is 14 residues long. V dropped 1 base and J dropped 0 bases, with 8 bases sitting between them. Germline loops: CDR1 SGHTS, CDR2 YDEGEE. This CDR3 reads CASSLSFFSYEQYF. CDR3 DNA sequence: TGTGCCAGCAGCTTGTCGTTCTTCTCCTACGAGCAGTACTTC. Filled out from reference TRBV5-8 and TRBJ2-7, the complete variable domain reads EAGVTQSPTHLIKTRGQQATLRCSPISGHTSVYWYQQALGLGLQFLLWYDEGEERNRGNFPPRFSGRQFPNYSSELNVNALELEDSALYLCASSLSFFSYEQYFGPGTRLTVT.

The chain has TRBV27 and TRBJ2-1; 12 positions agree with TRBD2. The CDR3 loop spans 18 amino acids. The germline gives CDR1 MNHEY, CDR2 SMNVEV (reference sequence). V was clipped by 6 bases and J by 7 bases; unmatched bases: 16. CDR3 residues: CASRPLAGGTLTGNEQFF. Here the CDR3 DNA reads TGTGCCAGCAGACCACTAGCGGGGGGAACTCTTACGGGGAATGAGCAGTTCTTC.

J is TRBJ1-5 and V is TRBV6-2 or TRBV6-3; D perhaps matches TRBD1 (6 bases). The CDR3 covers 14 residues. Germline CDR1 and CDR2: MNHEY and SVGEGT. Trimming removed 7 bases at V and 4 bases at J, with 14 bases between. The CDR3 bases are TGTGCCAGCACCCCGGGGGCCCTTAATCAGCCCCAGCATTTT. Amino acids: CASTPGALNQPQHF.

A word on this clone: The missing conserved phenylalanine or tryptophan at the end of this CDR3 makes a read error likely. No DNA is shown, since the ends of the CDR3 on it are uncertain; the CDR3 is the one TCRdb lists. The CDR3 here is CASSKGRDRPSS. V usage is TRBV28 and J usage is TRBJ1-2; the D call of TRBD1 is as the table states it, not checked on the DNA. The CDR3 contains 12 residues when both ends are counted. Germline V lookup: CDR1 MDHEN, CDR2 SYDVKM.

This chain uses TRBV7-9 with TRBJ2-7; the D is unclear. Trimming removed 8 bases at V and 3 bases at J, with 8 bases between. Germline V gene data show CDR1 as SEHNR and CDR2 as FQNEAQ (reference sequence). CDR3 length: 11 residues. CDR3 coding DNA: TGTGCCAGCTCCACAATCTACGAGCAGTACTTC. This codes for CASSTIYEQYF.

The chain combines TRBV7-8 with TRBJ2-3, with TRBD2 matching 8 bases. The CDR3 length is 16 residues. From germline, CDR1 is SGHVS and CDR2 FQNEAQ. Trimming at V came to 5 bases and at J to 0 bases, leaving 7 bases not matched to a gene. In DNA form, the CDR3 reads TGTGCCAGCAGCCGAGGGCAGCGGGGGAGCACAGATACGCAGTATTTT. It codes for CASSRGQRGSTDTQYF.

The chain has TRBV7-9 and TRBJ1-1; D uncertain. This CDR3 region has 13 residues. Trimming pared 2 bases from V and 1 base from J, leaving 5 bases between. The germline V gene encodes CDR1 SEHNR and CDR2 FQNEAQ (reference sequence). CDR3: CASSLSGNTEAFF. The CDR3 DNA is TGTGCCAGCAGCTTATCAGGGAACACTGAAGCTTTCTTT.

V is TRBV19 and J is TRBJ1-3; D not resolved. This CDR3 has 15 residues. Germline CDR1 reads LNHDA; CDR2 reads SQIVND (reference sequence). The ends were cut back, 4 bases at V and 0 bases at J, with 10 bases in the middle. DNA for the CDR3: TGTGCCAGTAGTAGGCAGGTCAGCTCTGGAAACACCATATATTTT. The encoded protein is CASSRQVSSGNTIYF.

The gene calls are TRBV5-1 and TRBJ2-7, with TRBD2 identical over 11 bases. Germline CDR1 reads SGHRS; CDR2 reads YFSETQ. V lost 1 base and J lost 6; bases outside the gene matches: 9. The CDR3 length is 16 residues. The CDR3 spells CASSLRASGGPSEQYF. The CDR3 DNA reads as TGCGCCAGCAGCTTGCGGGCTAGCGGGGGGCCTAGCGAGCAGTACTTC.

This clone has only a few counts. CDR3 DNA sequence: TGTGCCAGCAGTCCTACGGGAAGGCTAGTCCGAAACACCATATATTTT. Translating it yields CASSPTGRLVRNTIYF. The gene calls are TRBV11-2 and TRBJ1-3; D gene unclear. The CDR3 extends over 16 amino acids. The germline V gene encodes CDR1 SGHAT and CDR2 FQNNGV. Trimming removed 6 bases at V and 5 bases at J, with 20 bases between. The full variable domain, in which reference TRBV11-2 and TRBJ1-3 provide the parts outside the CDR3, is EAGVAQSPRYKIIEKRQSVAFWCNPISGHATLYWYQQILGQGPKLLIQFQNNGVVDDSQLPKDRFSAERLKGVDSTLKIQPAKLEDSAVYLCASSPTGRLVRNTIYFGEGSWLTVV.

The chain couples TRBV2 to TRBJ1-6; the D is unclear. Germline-derived CDR1 and CDR2 are SNHLY and FYNNEI. V shed 3 bases and J shed 10 bases, with 16 bases lying between them. The CDR3 runs 15 residues. The CDR3 DNA reads TGTGCCAGCAGTGAGGAGGCCCCCGGCATGTCACCCCTCCACTTT. It codes for CASSEEAPGMSPLHF.

The rearrangement links TRBV7-2 to TRBJ2-2, with 7 positions matching TRBD1. Germline values: CDR1 SGHTA, CDR2 FQGNSA. CDR3 size: 16 residues. V was clipped by 5 bases and J by 4 bases; unmatched bases: 10. The CDR3 protein is CASSSPQGPPTGELFF. DNA of the CDR3: TGTGCCAGCAGCAGCCCACAGGGGCCCCCCACCGGGGAGCTGTTTTTT.

V is TRBV19 and J is TRBJ2-3, with D tentatively TRBD2 (6 bases). The CDR3 has 14 amino acids. V was clipped by 3 bases and J by 4 bases, with 11 bases between them. Germline V gene sequence: CDR1 LNHDA, CDR2 SQIVND (reference sequence). The CDR3, as DNA: TGTGCCAGTAGTATCTTTTGGGGGGCAGATACGCAGTATTTT. Its protein product is CASSIFWGADTQYF.

The genes are TRBV18 and TRBJ2-2; TRBD2 is a possible D gene (5 bases). This CDR3 region has 13 residues. The V end lost 3 bases, the J end lost 6 bases, and 8 bases lay between the germline ends. The germline V gene encodes CDR1 KGHSH and CDR2 LQKENI. Written as DNA, the CDR3 is TGTGCCAGCTCACCGGAGGAGCCCGGGGAGCTGTTTTTT. Its translation: CASSPEEPGELFF.

In DNA, the CDR3 is TGTGCCAGCAGCTTGGCCTTGACGGACATCTCTAGCACAGATACGCAGTATTTT. Protein sequence: CASSLALTDISSTDTQYF. The genes are TRBV5-5 and TRBJ2-3; the D gene is possibly TRBD1 (5 bases). The germline gives CDR1 SGHKS, CDR2 YYEKEE (reference sequence). V was pared by 0 bases and J by 0 bases, with 17 bases between. The length of the CDR3 is 18 residues.

This chain links TRBV2 with TRBJ1-5, with a tentative D call TRBD1 (5 bases). V was clipped by 1 base and J by 7 bases, with 14 bases between them. The CDR3 totals 15 residues. The V gene's germline CDR1 is SNHLY and CDR2 FYNNEI. The CDR3 nucleotides read TGTGCCAGCAGTGAAGGGGCAGGGAATAGCCAGCCCCAGCATTTT. Translation gives CASSEGAGNSQPQHF.